These T cell receptor beta chains were read from a single sample in a study of shared clonotypes between healthy human individuals. The data were produced by immunoSEQ multiplex PCR, yet TCRdb's version contains in-frame clones alone and is incomplete. The table shows about a million clones, with approximately 80% occurring only once. The sequencing sample was made of memory CD4+ T cells sorted from blood. These receptor sequences come from a man between 18 and 29 years old in good health. CDR3s include the opening cysteine and the closing phenylalanine or tryptophan. D genes are given only for firm matches. Not all rows give a size; the values are once, few, many and, for expanded clones, a class.

NA	TRBJ1-1	TRBD1	TRBV5-1	TGCGCCAGCAGCTCCCGGGACAGGGGGCTCACTGAAGCTTTCTTT	CASSSRDRGLTEAFF
NA	TRBJ2-1	TRBD2	TRBV10-3	TGTGCCATCAGTGGGGGCGGACTAGCGGCCTACAATGAGCAGTTCTTC	CAISGGGLAAYNEQFF
few	TRBJ1-1	NA	TRBV23-1	TGCGCCAGCACCCCCACGAGGGGGAACACTGAAGCTTTCTTT	CASTPTRGNTEAFF
NA	TRBJ2-4	NA	TRBV28	TGTGCCAGCTTAGACACAACTCTAGCCAAAAACATTCAGTACTTC	CASLDTTLAKNIQYF
NA	TRBJ2-7	NA	TRBV6-6	TGTGCCAGCAGACTTGACAGTAACTACGAGCAGTACTTC	CASRLDSNYEQYF
NA	TRBJ2-3	NA	TRBV2	TGTGCCAGCAGTGAAGCGCTTCCCAGCTTCACAGATACGCAGTATTTT	CASSEALPSFTDTQYF
NA	TRBJ2-5	NA	TRBV30	TGTGCCTGGAGTGTGGGCAGGGCACAAGAGACCCAGTACTTC	CAWSVGRAQETQYF
NA	TRBJ1-1	NA	TRBV10-3	TGTGCCATCAGGGGAGAAATAGCTGTCACTGAAGCTTTCTTT	CAIRGEIAVTEAFF
NA	TRBJ1-3	NA	TRBV11-2	TGTGCCAGCAGCTTAGGGGTAACTGGAAACACCATATATTTT	CASSLGVTGNTIYF
NA	TRBJ1-3	TRBD1	TRBV30	TGTGCCTGGAGGAGGGACAGCTACTCTGGAAACACCATATATTTT	CAWRRDSYSGNTIYF
NA	TRBJ2-3	NA	TRBV5-4	TGTGCCAGCAGCTTGCGGCGTAGCCACACAGATACGCAGTATTTT	CASSLRRSHTDTQYF
NA	TRBJ1-4	TRBD1	TRBV4-3	TGCGCCAGCAGCCAAGATAGGTGGGACAGGTCCCCTTTGGGGGAAAAACTGTTTTTT	CASSQDRWDRSPLGEKLFF
NA	TRBJ1-1	NA	TRBV27	TGTGCCAGCAGTTTGCCGGGCGCCGGGAAAACTGAAGCTTTCTTT	CASSLPGAGKTEAFF
NA	TRBJ1-3	NA	TRBV5-1	TGCGCCAGCAGTGAGGGCAACTCTGGAAACACCATATATTTT	CASSEGNSGNTIYF
NA	TRBJ1-5	TRBD1	TRBV10-3	TGTGCCATCAGTCCGAGGGGGCCTGATAGCAATCAGCCCCAGCATTTT	CAISPRGPDSNQPQHF
NA	TRBJ2-7	NA	TRBV6-6	TGTGCCAGCAGTGTGGACAGTTTCATGGGCGAGCAGTACTTC	CASSVDSFMGEQYF
NA	TRBJ2-3	TRBD2	TRBV19	TGTGCCAGTAGTATGGACGGACTAGCGGGAACAGATACGCAGTATTTT	CASSMDGLAGTDTQYF
NA	TRBJ1-1	NA	TRBV5-1	TGCGCCAGCAGCTTGGCCGGTCAGAACACTGAAGCTTTCTTT	CASSLAGQNTEAFF
NA	TRBJ2-2	NA	TRBV2	TGTGCCAGCAGTAAAACAGGGTCGACCACCGGGGAGCTGTTTTTT	CASSKTGSTTGELFF
few	TRBJ1-1	TRBD1	TRBV7-2	TGTGCCAGCAGCTTCACAGGGGGCACTGAAGCTTTCTTT	CASSFTGGTEAFF
NA	TRBJ1-3	TRBD1	TRBV7-2	TGTGCCAGCACACAGGGGGATAGCTCTGGAAACACCATATATTTT	CASTQGDSSGNTIYF
once	TRBJ1-5	NA	TRBV4-1	TGCGCCAGCAGCCAAGTTATTGCTCAGCCCCAGCATTTT	CASSQVIAQPQHF
many	TRBJ1-4	NA	TRBV6-1	TGTGCCAGTATGACGGGCTCAACTAATGAAAAACTGTTTTTT	CASMTGSTNEKLFF
NA	TRBJ2-2	TRBD2	TRBV7-2	TGTGCCAGCAGCTTATACGGCGGGAGGTCCACCGGGGAGCTGTTTTTT	CASSLYGGRSTGELFF
NA	TRBJ1-5	NA	TRBV19	TGTGCCAGTAGTATAATTTTCGCCGCCAGGAATCAGCCCCAGCATTTT	CASSIIFAARNQPQHF
NA	TRBJ2-1	NA	TRBV7-3	TGTGCCAGCAGCTGGACCGGGACTGGGGGCAATGAGCAGTTCTTC	CASSWTGTGGNEQFF
NA	TRBJ1-3	NA	TRBV18	TGTGCCAGCTCAGGGTCTGGAAACACCATATATTTT	CASSGSGNTIYF
NA	TRBJ2-2	TRBD1	TRBV9	TGTGCCAGCAGCGCCAGGACAGGCGGGACCGGGGAGCTGTTTTTT	CASSARTGGTGELFF
NA	TRBJ2-7	TRBD1	TRBV5-1	TGCGCCAGCAGTGGGGCAGGGGGATGGGACGAGCAGTACTTC	CASSGAGGWDEQYF
NA	TRBJ1-2	TRBD1	TRBV27	TGTGCCAGCAGTTCGTTACAGGGGGCGCTGAGCTATGGCTACACCTTC	CASSSLQGALSYGYTF
NA	TRBJ2-3	NA	TRBV11-2	TGTGCCAGCAGCTTAGTCAGGGCCACAGATACGCAGTATTTT	CASSLVRATDTQYF
NA	TRBJ1-2	NA	TRBV5-6	TGTGCCAGCAGCTTGCGGACGCCGAGGGGGGATAGCGGCTACACCTTC	CASSLRTPRGDSGYTF
NA	TRBJ2-1	NA	TRBV7-8	TGTGCCAGCACCCGTGGAGGGGGGTACAATGAGCAGTTCTTC	CASTRGGGYNEQFF
NA	TRBJ2-7	TRBD2	TRBV7-2	TGTGCCAGCAGCTCGACTAGCGGGAGGGTAGGGGAGCAGTACTTC	CASSSTSGRVGEQYF
NA	TRBJ2-3	TRBD2	TRBV10-3	TGTGCCATCAGGGGAGCGGGAGGGCTCGGAAATACGCAGTATTTT	CAIRGAGGLGNTQYF
NA	TRBJ1-6	NA	TRBV5-1	TGCGCCAGCAGCTTTAGTGCGAATTCACCCCTCCACTTT	CASSFSANSPLHF
NA	TRBJ2-2	TRBD2	TRBV2	TGTGCCAGCAGCTTACTAGCGGGAGTGACTGCCGGGGAGCTGTTTTTT	CASSLLAGVTAGELFF
NA	TRBJ1-1	NA	TRBV10-3	TGTGCCATCACCAAGAGACAGGAAAACACTGAAGCTTTCTTT	CAITKRQENTEAFF
NA	TRBJ2-3	TRBD1	TRBV7-8	TGTGCCAGCAGCTCGGGACAGAGAAACACAGATACGCAGTATTTT	CASSSGQRNTDTQYF
many	TRBJ1-5	NA	TRBV4-1	TGCGCCAGCAGCCAAGATTTATCGTTGAGGCCCCAGCATTTT	CASSQDLSLRPQHF
NA	TRBJ2-7	TRBD2	TRBV7-2	TGTGCCAGCAGCTTCACCTTTAGCGGGATGGGTGCCGAGCAGTACTTC	CASSFTFSGMGAEQYF
few	TRBJ1-5	NA	TRBV30	TGTGCCTGGACCTCGGGACAACTTAATCAGCCCCAGCATTTT	CAWTSGQLNQPQHF
once	TRBJ2-7	NA	TRBV6-5	TGTGCCAGCAGCAACAGGTACGAGCAGTACTTC	CASSNRYEQYF
once	TRBJ1-2	NA	TRBV2	TGTGCCAGCAGTGACTACACGGATAACTATGGCTACACCTTC	CASSDYTDNYGYTF
NA	TRBJ2-7	NA	TRBV6-5	TGTGCCAGCAGTTACGATCGGACAAACTCCTACGAGCAGTACTTC	CASSYDRTNSYEQYF
NA	TRBJ2-7	TRBD1	TRBV27	TGTGCCAGCAGTTTACGGGACAGGACCTCCTACGAGCAGTACTTC	CASSLRDRTSYEQYF
NA	TRBJ1-2	NA	TRBV6-5	TGTGCCAGCAGTGCCGGTAGGGCCTATGGCTACACCTTC	CASSAGRAYGYTF
NA	TRBJ2-3	NA	TRBV4-3	TGCGCCAGCAGCCAAGACGGGCCAGGACGGCTCACAGATACGCAGTATTTT	CASSQDGPGRLTDTQYF
NA	TRBJ1-1	NA	TRBV7-9	TGTGCCAGCAGCTTAGCGGGCCGGAACACTGAAGCTTTCTTT	CASSLAGRNTEAFF
few	TRBJ1-1	NA	TRBV6-5	TGTGCCAGCACCACACTTCCCCGGGGGGTAGCTTTCTTT	CASTTLPRGVAFF
NA	TRBJ1-1	TRBD1	TRBV6-5	TGTGCCAGCAGTCGGACAGGGCTTTCGAACACTGAAGCTTTCTTT	CASSRTGLSNTEAFF
NA	TRBJ2-2	TRBD2	TRBV11-2	TGTGCCAGCAGCTTACAGCTAGCGGGGGGAGGCGGGGAGCTGTTTTTT	CASSLQLAGGGGELFF